One sample yielded the 25 T cell receptor beta chains listed below, sequenced in a study of T cells in localized non-small cell lung cancer (dated by TCRdb to about 2020). Library creation used the immunoSEQ multiplex PCR assay. The table was pulled from immuneACCESS by TCRdb, which kept in-frame rearrangements only. Such tables lose some clones; where checked, under half of the loss comes from unresolved V genes, and the rest has no known cause. Within this sample are about 11,000 clones, with roughly 82% of them counted one time only. 20% of the sample goes to the ten largest clones. Source: peripheral blood mononuclear cells, taken before any cancer treatment. The receptor source for this set is a female donor older than 55 with stage II lung adenocarcinoma.

The chain recombines TRBV19 with TRBJ1-2; possibly TRBD1 for D (5 bases). CDR3 size: 13 residues. Germline-derived CDR1 and CDR2 are LNHDA and SQIVND (reference sequence). Trimming removed 6 bases from V and 8 bases from J, with 16 bases in between. In DNA, the CDR3 is TGTGCCAGTAGAGCGGGACCTTGGGGCGGCTACACCTTC. The encoded protein is CASRAGPWGGYTF.

The table lists this clone with a count of one. The J gene is TRBJ2-3, the V gene TRBV7-3; no reliable D call. The CDR3 totals 13 residues. The V and J ends lost 6 bases and 0 bases respectively, with 7 bases between them. CDR1 SGHTA and CDR2 FQGTGA come from the germline V gene. This CDR3 is CASSRGSTDTQYF. CDR3 sequence (DNA): TGTGCCAGCAGTCGTGGTAGCACAGATACGCAGTATTTT. The variable domain in full, with the rest retrieved from reference TRBV7-3 and TRBJ2-3, is GAGVSQTPSNKVTEKGKYVELRCDPISGHTALYWYRQSLGQGPEFLIYFQGTGAADDSGLPNDRFFAVRPEGSVSTLKIQRTERGDSAVYLCASSRGSTDTQYFGPGTRLTVL.

This clone was counted once. The chain links TRBV20-1 to TRBJ1-2; D unresolved. Trimming removed 3 bases from V and 8 bases from J, with 10 bases in between. CDR1 and CDR2 from the germline V gene are DFQATT and SNEGSKA (reference sequence). CDR3 length: 11 amino acids. In nucleotides, the CDR3 is TGCAGTGCTAGCCTCGACGCCGGCTACACCTTC. Amino acids: CSASLDAGYTF.

The chain employs TRBV5-6 and TRBJ1-1; 8 bases map to TRBD1. The CDR3 extends over 18 amino acids. Germline V gives CDR1 SGHDT, CDR2 YYEEEE. The V gene end was trimmed by 4 bases and the J gene end by 1 base; junction bases not matched to a gene: 15. The CDR3 DNA is TGTGCCAGCAGCCCCCTATGGGGACAGCAGGGGGCGAACACTGAAGCTTTCTTT. Translating it yields CASSPLWGQQGANTEAFF.

This sequence joins TRBV4-2 and TRBJ1-4; D possibly corresponds to TRBD1 (6 bases). Germline-derived CDR1 and CDR2 are LGHNA and YNFKEQ. This CDR3 region has 15 residues. The V end was cut by 3 bases, the J end by 2 bases, with 10 bases between. The CDR3 DNA reads TGTGCCAGCAGCCAGCCACAGGGCACTAATGAAAAACTGTTTTTT. The encoded protein is CASSQPQGTNEKLFF.

The chain combines TRBV7-2 with TRBJ2-7; TRBD2 matches at 9 bases. CDR3 length: 16 amino acids. Trimming cost V 5 bases and J 4 bases; bases outside gene matches: 12. Per the germline V gene, CDR1 is SGHTA and CDR2 is FQGNSA. The CDR3 loop is CASSPHLRGGAYEQYF. The CDR3 bases are TGTGCCAGCAGCCCACATCTGCGGGGGGGCGCATACGAGCAGTACTTC.

As DNA, the CDR3 is TGTGCCAGCAGCACTCAGGAGAATCAGCCCCAGCATTTT. This encodes CASSTQENQPQHF. The rearrangement joins TRBV7-9 to TRBJ1-5; no definite D call. The germline V gene encodes CDR1 SEHNR and CDR2 FQNEAQ (reference sequence). V lost 5 bases to trimming and J lost 4 bases, with 9 bases between them. CDR3 length equals 13 residues.

V usage is TRBV11-2 and J usage is TRBJ2-1; 8 nucleotides align to TRBD1. Germline V gene data show CDR1 as SGHAT and CDR2 as FQNNGV. CDR3 length: 19 amino acids. Trimming at V came to 5 bases and at J to 0 bases, leaving 15 bases not matched to a gene. Here the CDR3 reads CASSRSGPQGASSYNEQFF. In DNA, the CDR3 is TGTGCCAGCAGCAGATCCGGTCCCCAGGGGGCGAGCTCCTACAATGAGCAGTTCTTC.

This rearrangement joins TRBV25-1 to TRBJ1-6; D might be TRBD1 (6 bases). Per germline, CDR1 MGHDK and CDR2 SYGVNS. The CDR3 covers 15 residues. Deletions cut 0 bases from V and 10 bases from J, with 13 bases between. CDR3 bases: TGTGCCAGCAGTGAATATGGGACATTGTCCTCACCCCTCCACTTT. Amino acid sequence: CASSEYGTLSSPLHF.

This sequence joins TRBV5-4 and TRBJ2-1; 10 positions match TRBD2. The V and J ends lost 2 bases and 5 bases, in that order; junction bases with no gene match: 4. The CDR3 is 15 amino acids. Germline V gives CDR1 SGHNT, CDR2 YYREEE (reference sequence). The DNA of the CDR3 is TGTGCCAGCAGCTTCCCTGGACTAGCGGACAATGAGCAGTTCTTC. It codes for CASSFPGLADNEQFF.

DNA for the CDR3: TGTGCCAGCAGTTGGACGGTGAACACTGAAGCTTTCTTT. Translating it yields CASSWTVNTEAFF. V is TRBV2 and J is TRBJ1-1; no clear D. The CDR3 sequence is 13 residues long. Looked up from germline, CDR1 is SNHLY and CDR2 is FYNNEI. V was pared by 5 bases and J by 0 bases, with 7 bases between.

V usage is TRBV5-1 and J usage is TRBJ2-7; no firm D call. Trimming removed 4 bases at V and 0 bases at J, with 11 bases between. This CDR3 spans 14 amino acids. The germline CDR1 and CDR2 sequences are SGHRS and YFSETQ. The CDR3 loop is CASSPNGVSYEQYF. The CDR3 DNA follows: TGCGCCAGCAGCCCGAATGGGGTCTCCTACGAGCAGTACTTC.

The V call is TRBV18, the J call TRBJ1-1, with TRBD1 as a possible D gene (5 bases). The CDR3 is 15 residues long. V was shortened by 6 bases and J by 0 bases, with 14 bases between the two germline ends. Germline CDR1 is KGHSH and CDR2 is LQKENI. As DNA, the CDR3 is TGTGCCAGCTCCCCCAGGGCCCACATGAACACTGAAGCTTTCTTT. It is translated as CASSPRAHMNTEAFF. Variable domain in full (rest from reference TRBV18 and TRBJ1-1): NAGVMQNPRHLVRRRGQEARLRCSPMKGHSHVYWYRQLPEEGLKFMVYLQKENIIDESGMPKERFSAEFPKEGPSILRIQQVVRGDSAAYFCASSPRAHMNTEAFFGQGTRLTVV.

V is TRBV11-2 and J is TRBJ2-7, with 11 positions matching TRBD1. Germline CDR1 reads SGHAT; CDR2 reads FQNNGV. This CDR3 has 15 amino acids. V gave up 5 bases and J gave up 5 bases; unmatched junction bases: 8. CDR3 DNA sequence: TGTGCCAGCAGCCGAACGGGGGGACAGGGGGACGAGCAGTACTTC. Residues: CASSRTGGQGDEQYF.

V usage is TRBV7-3 and J usage is TRBJ2-1, with TRBD2 matching 7 bases. J lost 7 bases, V lost 5 bases, and 5 bases had no gene match. Germline V gives CDR1 SGHTA, CDR2 FQGTGA. This CDR3 has 13 residues. This CDR3 is CASSTLGGNEQFF. The CDR3 coding sequence is TGTGCCAGCAGCACGCTGGGGGGGAATGAGCAGTTCTTC.

The CDR3 protein is CASSRISETQYF. The DNA of the CDR3 is TGTGCCAGCAGCCGAATCTCGGAGACCCAGTACTTC. The chain links TRBV11-2 to TRBJ2-5, with unresolved D. The CDR3 length is 12 residues. The germline V and J ends were trimmed by 5 bases and 5 bases, with 9 bases remaining between them. The germline V gene has CDR1 SGHAT and CDR2 FQNNGV.

The V and J genes are TRBV19 and TRBJ2-3, with D tentatively TRBD2 (6 bases). The CDR3 contains 15 residues. Germline CDR1 LNHDA, CDR2 SQIVND (reference sequence). V was cut by 8 bases and J by 1 base, with 16 bases left in between. For the CDR3, the DNA is TGTGCCAGTCCCGATCGGCGGGACGGCACAGATACGCAGTATTTT. Protein sequence: CASPDRRDGTDTQYF.

The rearrangement links TRBV28 to TRBJ1-1, with 7 bases aligning to TRBD1. The CDR3 loop spans 16 amino acids. The ends lost 3 bases at V and 0 bases at J; junction bases unmatched: 7. The germline CDR1 and CDR2 sequences are MDHEN and SYDVKM. As DNA, the CDR3 is TGTGCCAGCAGTTTGTGGCGGGGACAGATGAACACTGAAGCTTTCTTT. Its translation is CASSLWRGQMNTEAFF.

This chain uses TRBV5-6 with TRBJ2-5; tentative D call: TRBD2 (6 bases). This CDR3 is built from 19 residues. The V end lost 0 bases, the J end lost 1 base, and 22 bases lay between the germline ends. CDR1 is SGHDT, CDR2 YYEEEE, per germline. CDR3 sequence reads: CASSLAGGLITSSQETQYF. The CDR3 nucleotides are TGTGCCAGCAGCTTGGCCGGGGGTCTAATTACTTCGAGCCAAGAGACCCAGTACTTC.

In its sample, this clone was seen once. The V and J genes are TRBV6-5 and TRBJ2-5; 10 bases line up with TRBD1. The CDR3 runs to 15 residues. V lost 2 bases to trimming and J lost 4 bases; unmatched junction nucleotides: 4. In germline, CDR1 is MNHEY, CDR2 SVGAGI. CDR3 in amino acids: CASSYGTGVAETQYF. CDR3 in DNA: TGTGCCAGCAGTTACGGGACAGGGGTTGCAGAGACCCAGTACTTC.

The V call is TRBV6-5, the J call TRBJ1-5; D remains ambiguous. CDR1 MNHEY and CDR2 SVGAGI come from the germline V gene. V dropped 2 bases and J dropped 0 bases, with 11 bases sitting between them. This CDR3 is 16 amino acids long. The CDR3 DNA sequence: TGTGCCAGCAGTTACCTCCCACCCGCTAGCAATCAGCCCCAGCATTTT. It codes for CASSYLPPASNQPQHF.

The V call is TRBV18, the J call TRBJ2-5, with D possibly matching TRBD1 (7 bases). Germline lookup yields CDR1 KGHSH and CDR2 LQKENI. V shed 2 bases and J shed 4 bases, with 14 bases lying between them. The CDR3 sequence is 15 residues long. The CDR3 DNA is TGTGCCAGCTCACCATACCAGGGGGGAGGAGAGACCCAGTACTTC. As protein: CASSPYQGGGETQYF.

The chain combines TRBV6-1 with TRBJ1-4, with 7 bases lining up with TRBD1. With 1 base clipped from V and 6 bases from J, the junction kept 5 bases outside the gene matches. The CDR3 covers 15 residues. Germline CDR1 MNHNS, CDR2 SASEGT. The CDR3 DNA is TGTGCCAGCAGTGAAGGATTGGGGACAGATGAAAAACTGTTTTTT. Translated, it gives CASSEGLGTDEKLFF.

J is TRBJ2-2 and V is TRBV7-2, with D possibly matching TRBD2 (5 bases). The CDR3 covers 15 residues. The ends were cut back, 5 bases at V and 8 bases at J, with 18 bases in the middle. Germline-derived CDR1 and CDR2 are SGHTA and FQGNSA. The CDR3 loop is CASSPTRIGTGELFF. For the CDR3, the DNA is TGTGCCAGCAGCCCAACTAGAATAGGTACTGGGGAGCTGTTTTTT. Using reference TRBV7-2 and TRBJ2-2 for the parts outside the CDR3, the full variable domain is GAGVSQSPSNKVTEKGKDVELRCDPISGHTALYWYRQSLGQGLEFLIYFQGNSAPDKSGLPSDRFSAERTGGSVSTLTIQRTQQEDSAVYLCASSPTRIGTGELFFGEGSRLTVL.

CDR3 region: CASSPWGGLGEQYF. The CDR3 DNA is TGTGCCAGCAGCCCCTGGGGCGGCCTGGGCGAGCAGTACTTC. This sequence joins TRBV9 and TRBJ2-7, with a possible D match to TRBD1 (5 bases). The length of the CDR3 is 14 residues. Germline values: CDR1 SGDLS, CDR2 YYNGEE. The V end was cut by 4 bases, the J end by 6 bases, with 17 bases between.